The rows below give T cell receptor beta chains drawn from one sample of a study of blood T cell repertoires in COVID-19. The table came from immunoSEQ multiplex PCR; TCRdb's copy has only in-frame clones and leaves some out. This table holds approximately 63,000 clones, more than 75% found once. Sequenced: peripheral blood. The receptors stem from an elderly man in a cohort sampled during active COVID-19. Each CDR3 is given with its conserved first and last residue. Each record gives: J gene, clone size, D gene, V gene, CDR3 protein, CDR3 DNA. The D gene is left open where the match is weak. Clone sizes are given selectively: once, few, many, or a class where the clone is expanded.

J: TRBJ2-1
size: NA
D: TRBD1
V: TRBV7-7
CDR3: CASSLGQGSYNEQFF
DNA: TGTGCTAGCAGCTTGGGACAGGGTAGTTACAATGAGCAGTTCTTC

J: TRBJ1-4
size: NA
D: NA
V: TRBV24-1
CDR3: CATSDPSRERIGPNEKLFF
DNA: TGTGCCACCAGTGATCCCTCCAGGGAAAGGATAGGACCAAATGAAAAACTGTTTTTT

J: TRBJ2-1
size: NA
D: TRBD1
V: TRBV7-9
CDR3: CASSGGQSSYNEQFF
DNA: TGTGCCAGCAGCGGGGGACAGAGCTCCTACAATGAGCAGTTCTTC

J: TRBJ2-5
size: NA
D: NA
V: TRBV27
CDR3: CASSQSGLGPETQYF
DNA: TGTGCCAGCAGTCAGAGCGGGTTAGGGCCGGAGACCCAGTACTTC

J: TRBJ2-7
size: few
D: TRBD1
V: TRBV19
CDR3: CASSEGAGYEQYF
DNA: TGTGCCAGTAGTGAGGGGGCAGGGTACGAGCAGTACTTC

J: TRBJ2-7
size: NA
D: NA
V: TRBV25-1
CDR3: CASSDPGSGSKQYF
DNA: TGTGCCAGCAGTGATCCAGGGTCTGGTTCAAAGCAGTACTTC

J: TRBJ2-2
size: NA
D: TRBD2
V: TRBV5-4
CDR3: CASSLAGGNTGELFF
DNA: TGTGCCAGCAGCTTAGCGGGGGGCAACACCGGGGAGCTGTTTTTT

J: TRBJ2-2
size: NA
D: TRBD1
V: TRBV10-3
CDR3: CAISENTGGRTGELFF
DNA: TGTGCCATCAGTGAGAATACAGGGGGAAGGACCGGGGAGCTGTTTTTT

J: TRBJ1-2
size: NA
D: NA
V: TRBV9
CDR3: CASSVAGQEVNGYTF
DNA: TGTGCCAGCAGCGTAGCTGGGCAGGAAGTAAACGGCTACACCTTC

J: TRBJ2-2
size: NA
D: NA
V: TRBV7-9
CDR3: CALLTGELFF
DNA: TGTGCCCTCCTCACCGGGGAGCTGTTTTTT

J: TRBJ2-2
size: NA
D: TRBD2
V: TRBV4-1
CDR3: CASSLAGVNTGELFF
DNA: TGCGCCAGCTCTTTAGCGGGAGTGAACACCGGGGAGCTGTTTTTT

J: TRBJ2-5
size: NA
D: TRBD2
V: TRBV6-2/TRBV6-3
CDR3: CASSYSLAGGQETQYF
DNA: TGTGCCAGCAGTTACTCCCTAGCGGGGGGACAAGAGACCCAGTACTTC

J: TRBJ1-2
size: NA
D: TRBD1
V: TRBV12-3/TRBV12-4
CDR3: CASRPQGVGYTF
DNA: TGTGCCAGCAGGCCCCAGGGGGTCGGCTACACCTTC

J: TRBJ2-6
size: NA
D: NA
V: TRBV6-5
CDR3: CASTLNLSGANVLTF
DNA: TGTGCCAGCACCTTAAATCTCTCTGGGGCCAACGTCCTGACTTTC

J: TRBJ2-7
size: NA
D: TRBD1
V: TRBV5-4
CDR3: CASSLGQGRYEQYF
DNA: TGTGCCAGCAGCTTGGGACAGGGAAGGTACGAGCAGTACTTC

J: TRBJ1-1
size: NA
D: NA
V: TRBV10-1
CDR3: CASSPTGLGTEAFF
DNA: TGCGCCAGCAGCCCAACAGGGCTCGGCACTGAAGCTTTCTTT

J: TRBJ2-6
size: few
D: TRBD1
V: TRBV9
CDR3: CASSVESQGVYSGANVLTF
DNA: TGTGCCAGCAGCGTAGAAAGTCAGGGGGTCTACTCTGGGGCCAACGTCCTGACTTTC

J: TRBJ2-1
size: NA
D: TRBD2
V: TRBV4-3
CDR3: CASSQFRLAGDDNEQFF
DNA: TGCGCCAGCAGCCAATTTAGACTAGCGGGGGACGACAATGAGCAGTTCTTC

J: TRBJ2-2
size: NA
D: NA
V: TRBV6-1
CDR3: CASSGGRGGKAQPNTGELFF
DNA: TGTGCCAGCAGTGGGGGACGAGGAGGGAAGGCCCAACCTAACACCGGGGAGCTGTTTTTT

J: TRBJ2-5
size: once
D: TRBD2
V: TRBV30
CDR3: CAWSVGVAGIQETQYF
DNA: TGTGCCTGGAGTGTAGGGGTAGCGGGAATCCAAGAGACCCAGTACTTC

J: TRBJ1-5
size: NA
D: TRBD1
V: TRBV5-4
CDR3: CASSAGGSGQPQHF
DNA: TGTGCCAGCAGCGCAGGGGGTTCGGGTCAGCCCCAGCATTTT

J: TRBJ2-1
size: once
D: TRBD1
V: TRBV30
CDR3: CAWSWDRGNEQFF
DNA: TGTGCCTGGAGCTGGGACAGGGGGAATGAGCAGTTCTTC

J: TRBJ2-1
size: few
D: TRBD2
V: TRBV6-5
CDR3: CASGVAGVRNEQFF
DNA: TGTGCCAGCGGGGTAGCGGGAGTCCGGAATGAGCAGTTCTTC

J: TRBJ2-5
size: once
D: NA
V: TRBV10-3
CDR3: CAINGDRSETQYF
DNA: TGTGCCATCAATGGAGACAGGTCAGAGACCCAGTACTTC

J: TRBJ2-1
size: NA
D: NA
V: TRBV12-3/TRBV12-4
CDR3: CASSPGEYNEQFF
DNA: TGTGCCAGCAGTCCAGGGGAGTACAATGAGCAGTTCTTC

J: TRBJ2-2
size: NA
D: TRBD1
V: TRBV7-2
CDR3: CASSLVGTGETGELFF
DNA: TGTGCCAGCAGCTTAGTCGGGACAGGGGAGACCGGGGAGCTGTTTTTT

J: TRBJ2-6
size: NA
D: TRBD1
V: TRBV2
CDR3: CASGDRGQAGANVLTF
DNA: TGTGCCAGCGGAGACAGGGGGCAAGCTGGGGCCAACGTCCTGACTTTC

J: TRBJ1-4
size: NA
D: TRBD1
V: TRBV29-1
CDR3: CSVERDRGEKLFF
DNA: TGCAGCGTTGAAAGAGACAGGGGTGAAAAACTGTTTTTT

J: TRBJ2-7
size: NA
D: NA
V: TRBV10-3
CDR3: CAIRSGKSSYEQYF
DNA: TGTGCCATCAGGTCAGGGAAAAGCTCCTACGAGCAGTACTTC

J: TRBJ2-2
size: NA
D: NA
V: TRBV9
CDR3: CASSVVPGTQTGELFF
DNA: TGTGCCAGCAGCGTAGTCCCGGGGACTCAGACCGGGGAGCTGTTTTTT

J: TRBJ1-1
size: NA
D: NA
V: TRBV20-1
CDR3: CSASPGEGHTEAFF
DNA: TGCAGTGCTAGTCCCGGGGAGGGACACACTGAAGCTTTCTTT

J: TRBJ2-7
size: NA
D: TRBD1
V: TRBV12-3/TRBV12-4
CDR3: CASSLYRGDEQYF
DNA: TGTGCCAGCAGTTTATACAGGGGGGACGAGCAGTACTTC

J: TRBJ2-1
size: NA
D: TRBD2
V: TRBV7-2
CDR3: CASSVRGGSYNEQFF
DNA: TGTGCCAGCAGCGTGCGGGGGGGGTCCTACAATGAGCAGTTCTTC

J: TRBJ2-2
size: few
D: NA
V: TRBV11-3
CDR3: CASSSFRTDPGELFF
DNA: TGTGCCAGCAGCTCGTTTCGGACAGACCCCGGGGAGCTGTTTTTT

J: TRBJ2-5
size: NA
D: TRBD1
V: TRBV27
CDR3: CASSSNRGQETQYF
DNA: TGTGCCAGCAGTTCTAACAGGGGGCAAGAGACCCAGTACTTC

J: TRBJ1-1
size: NA
D: TRBD1
V: TRBV28
CDR3: CASRGDRAAFF
DNA: TGTGCCAGCAGGGGGGACAGGGCAGCTTTCTTT

J: TRBJ1-1
size: NA
D: NA
V: TRBV7-2
CDR3: CASSLDSGANTEAFF
DNA: TGTGCCAGCAGCTTAGATTCTGGAGCGAACACTGAAGCTTTCTTT

J: TRBJ1-3
size: NA
D: NA
V: TRBV19
CDR3: CASSSIDISGNTIYF
DNA: TGTGCCAGTAGTTCGATTGACATCTCTGGAAACACCATATATTTT

J: TRBJ2-1
size: NA
D: TRBD1
V: TRBV7-3
CDR3: CASSETGGRNEQFF
DNA: TGTGCCAGCAGCGAGACAGGGGGGAGGAATGAGCAGTTCTTC

J: TRBJ1-2
size: NA
D: NA
V: TRBV29-1
CDR3: CSVESSTATYGYTF
DNA: TGCAGCGTCGAAAGCTCGACAGCAACCTATGGCTACACCTTC

J: TRBJ1-1
size: NA
D: NA
V: TRBV6-5
CDR3: CASRTRSFTEAFF
DNA: TGTGCCAGCAGAACTCGGAGTTTCACTGAAGCTTTCTTT

J: TRBJ2-6
size: NA
D: NA
V: TRBV5-4
CDR3: CASSVGGPKMFSGANVLTF
DNA: TGTGCCAGCAGTGTGGGGGGGCCTAAAATGTTCTCTGGGGCCAACGTCCTGACTTTC

J: TRBJ1-1
size: NA
D: NA
V: TRBV5-1
CDR3: CASNWSPGTEAFF
DNA: TGCGCCAGCAACTGGTCGCCGGGCACTGAAGCTTTCTTT

J: TRBJ2-2
size: NA
D: TRBD1
V: TRBV5-4
CDR3: CASSGDRGAGELFF
DNA: TGTGCCAGCAGCGGGGACAGGGGAGCCGGGGAGCTGTTTTTT

J: TRBJ2-5
size: NA
D: TRBD2
V: TRBV5-1
CDR3: CASSPSAGVETQYF
DNA: TGCGCCAGCAGCCCCTCGGCGGGAGTGGAGACCCAGTACTTC

J: TRBJ2-2
size: NA
D: NA
V: TRBV10-2
CDR3: CASSRLNTGELFF
DNA: TGCGCCAGCAGTCGACTAAACACCGGGGAGCTGTTTTTT

J: TRBJ1-1
size: NA
D: NA
V: TRBV12-5
CDR3: CASGLQGNTEAFF
DNA: TGTGCTAGTGGCCTTCAGGGGAACACTGAAGCTTTCTTT

J: TRBJ1-6
size: NA
D: NA
V: TRBV30
CDR3: CAWSVRQGNSPLHF
DNA: TGTGCCTGGAGCGTCAGGCAGGGTAATTCACCCCTCCACTTT

J: TRBJ2-5
size: NA
D: TRBD2
V: TRBV11-1
CDR3: CASSSLSGANQETQYF
DNA: TGTGCCAGCAGCTCCCTTAGCGGGGCAAACCAAGAGACCCAGTACTTC

J: TRBJ1-6
size: NA
D: NA
V: TRBV3-1/TRBV3-2
CDR3: CASSQAGGRSPLHF
DNA: TGTGCCAGCAGCCAAGCGGGAGGGAGGTCACCCCTCCACTTT

J: TRBJ1-1
size: NA
D: NA
V: TRBV3-1/TRBV3-2
CDR3: CASSFGGGNTEAFF
DNA: TGTGCCAGCAGTTTCGGGGGGGGGAACACTGAAGCTTTCTTT

J: TRBJ2-6
size: NA
D: TRBD1
V: TRBV5-1
CDR3: CASSPGQGAAGANVLTF
DNA: TGCGCCAGCAGCCCTGGACAGGGGGCGGCCGGGGCCAACGTCCTGACTTTC